This entry describes one T cell receptor (beta chain). Trimming stripped 0 bases from V and 1 base from J, with 13 bases between. The CDR3 covers 16 residues. Per germline, CDR1 SGDLS and CDR2 YYNGEE. This sample was included in a study of blood T cell repertoires in COVID-19. Study-wide background: The analysed material was cDNA or gDNA that came from T cells, B-cell-depleted T cells, or PBMCs.

Allocation to cohorts depended on clinical history reported by the participants. How the authors handled the data: Amplification of reference gene primers was used by the study to estimate nucleated cell counts. TCRdb's copy holds only in-frame clones and misses some; the assay was immunoSEQ multiplex PCR. The DNA gave D and trimming, while V, J and clone size come from that table. The repertoire holds roughly 130,000 clones, with about 83% as singletons. Sequencing input: PBMCs or T cells enriched from blood (not recorded which). This TCR was recovered from a woman between 45 and 60 years old with acute COVID-19. The J gene is TRBJ1-1, the V gene TRBV9; D is ambiguous. CDR3 protein: CASSVGGVVGNTEAFF. CDR3 DNA: TGTGCCAGCAGCGTAGGCGGGGTGGTGGGGAACACTGAAGCTTTCTTT.